The sequence of this T cell receptor beta chain was determined in a study of T cell responses to AZD1222 COVID-19 vaccine listed by TCRdb under 2021. About the full investigation: A total of just over 230 trial participants underwent TCR sequencing, of whom more than 200 had received two doses of AZD1222 and approximately 26 had received two doses of the MenACWY control vaccine. Trial participants were enrolled by age into subgroups of 18-55, 56-69 and 70-plus years, and about 150, 27 and 61 TCR-sequenced participants, respectively, were included in these subgroups. Paper-wide results and their limitations: Epitopes outside the regions mutated in the B.1.351 and B.1.1.7 variants were reportedly recognized by nearly half of the unique spike-specific TCRs. After two AZD1222 doses, both the breadth and the depth of spike-specific TCRs were significantly higher than at day 0 and than in MenACWY recipients. CD4 TCRs associated with the vaccine covered the entire spike protein, and the dominant responses were in regions 160-218 and 743-854. Participants were mostly white British, with more females than males. The authors suggested clonal diversity may have been underestimated. Conclusions about previously exposed vaccinees are limited, since just five to seven AZD1222 recipients were seropositive for SARS-CoV-2 at baseline. The 56-69-year group was small, and its depth increase did not reach significance, likely because of low power. Because no day 14 peak-response samples were available, repertoires were characterized only after the peak T cell response.

According to the germline V gene, CDR1 reads SGDLS and CDR2 reads YYNGEE. Its CDR3 holds 15 amino acids, cysteine through phenylalanine. Solely the CDR3 DNA is kept, with 45 bases framed from the first base. V and J are trimmed by 3 bases and 4 bases, and the gene matches miss 7 bases of the junction. The CDR3 regions of human TCRbeta chains were subjected to immunosequencing. Per the authors' processing: TCRs in the repertoires were compared against a reference library of SARS-CoV-2-specific TCRs that had been generated with the MIRA antigen-specificity platform. Breadth was defined as the fraction of unique TCRs that were SARS-CoV-2-associated. Depth was defined as the fraction of total T cells that were SARS-CoV-2-associated. Each spike-specific TCR was assigned to its reactive spike region and to a CD4 or CD8 class using the MIRA data. Log10-transformed breadth and depth values were compared by one-way ANOVA with Sidak's multiple comparisons tests. Sourced from immuneACCESS, this table was stored by TCRdb with only in-frame sequences that have V and J called. A share of the clones is absent; for the studies checked, an unresolved V gene accounts for under half, and the remainder has no known explanation. That table is the source of V, J and clone size, and D and trimming were worked out from the DNA. The sample contains about 190,000 clones, around 87% of them found a single time. The top ten clones comprise about 3% of the sample.

Explained via the paper, the time point label denotes: baseline before first vaccination. The treatment or condition tag for this specimen amounts to: meningococcal conjugate vaccine given as trial control. Vaccinee samples were obtained from the UK trials COV001 and COV002, which included a single-blind randomized controlled phase 2/3 trial of AZD1222 (ChAdOx1 nCoV-19) in healthy adults. For TCRbeta chain sequencing, PBMC samples from trial participants were taken at day 0 and at day 28 after the second dose. Concerning this clone: Its target antigen remains unknown. Base qualities were left out, and no much larger clone turns up one base away.

The chain couples TRBV9 to TRBJ1-5, and TRBD1 matches 7 of the central bases. This specimen consisted of peripheral blood, obtained on day 0 of MenACWY control vaccination. This TCR was sampled from an adult in good health. The CDR3 reads CASSAGTERNQPQHF. The DNA sequence reads TGTGCCAGCAGCGCGGGGACAGAAAGAAATCAGCCCCAGCATTTT.